This T cell receptor (beta chain) was identified during a study of CD8+CD57+ T cells in acquired aplastic anemia. The wider study: 3 to 4 ug was the average amount of DNA from sorted CD4+ and CD8+ cells. There were 10 million or so reads, on average, for CD4+ cells from healthy donors. Overall study findings and caveats: Shared by patients and controls, around 27 CD8+ CDR3s were abundant in patients.

On this clonotype: No antigen is known for it.

The CDR3 length is 16 residues. Germline CDR1 and CDR2: SGHTA and FQGNSA. J gave up 7 bases and V 4 bases, and 10 bases lay outside the gene matches. The template used for profiling TCR beta VDJ and CDR3 was genomic DNA. TCRdb passed the reads through MiXCR, listing each CDR3 protein once. Among approximately 170,000 distinct CDR3 sequences listed, 50% to 75% were seen once. The J gene is TRBJ1-6, the V gene TRBV7-2; 7 bases are a match to TRBD1. This receptor was obtained from a human donor in good health. Sequencing input: sorted CD4+, CD8+, or CD8+CD57+ T cells (not recorded which) from PBMCs. The CDR3 spells CASSSGSDRVNSPLHF. The CDR3 DNA reads as TGTGCCAGCAGCTCCGGCAGCGACAGGGTAAATTCACCCCTCCACTTT.